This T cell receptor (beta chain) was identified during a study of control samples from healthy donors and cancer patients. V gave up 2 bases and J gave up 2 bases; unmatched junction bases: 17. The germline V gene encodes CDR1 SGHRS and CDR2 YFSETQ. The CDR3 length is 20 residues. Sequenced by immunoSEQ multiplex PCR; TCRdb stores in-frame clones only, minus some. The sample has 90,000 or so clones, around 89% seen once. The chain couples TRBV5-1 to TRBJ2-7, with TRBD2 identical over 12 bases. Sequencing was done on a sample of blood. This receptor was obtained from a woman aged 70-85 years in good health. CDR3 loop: CASSLGLAGSLPQLPYEQYF. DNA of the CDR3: TGCGCCAGCAGCTTAGGACTAGCGGGGTCCCTACCCCAACTACCCTACGAGCAGTACTTC.